These 9 T cell receptor beta chains were all obtained from the same sample, sequenced in a study of T cells expressing NK-cell markers. TCRdb reworked the 5' RACE reads into one entry per CDR3 protein, no DNA. The table lists about 260,000 distinct CDR3 sequences. The sample was blood T cells: a sorted CD56 or NKG2C T cell subset, CD4+ or CD8+ T cells, or bulk PBMC T cells (not recorded which). The receptors derive from a woman aged 18-70 years in good health.

This sequence joins TRBV20-1 and TRBJ2-1. The V gene's germline CDR1 is DFQATT and CDR2 SNEGSKA (reference sequence). The CDR3 has 11 residues. CDR3: CSATAYNEQFF.

The rearrangement uses TRBV5-1 and TRBJ2-1; TCRdb picks TRBD2, but there is no DNA to check that call. Germline lookup yields CDR1 SGHRS and CDR2 YFSETQ. This CDR3 has 16 residues. The CDR3 reads CASSSQTSLVLNEQFF.

This chain joins TRBV11-1 and TRBJ2-7; TCRdb picks TRBD2, but there is no DNA to check that call. Germline V lookup: CDR1 SGHAT, CDR2 FQDESV (reference sequence). The CDR3 length is 16 residues. The CDR3 sequence: CASSMPSGTAVYEQYF.

This chain connects TRBV29-1 to TRBJ2-1. Germline V gives CDR1 SQVTM, CDR2 ANQGSEA. The CDR3 contains 13 residues. The CDR3 region is CSVGGGFYNEQFF.

This chain links TRBV4-3 with TRBJ1-2; the D call of TRBD1 rests on TCRdb alone, since no DNA is present to check it. The CDR3 has 15 residues. Germline CDR1 LGHNA, CDR2 YSLEER. CDR3 loop: CASSQDRGANYGYTF.

The chain joins TRBV27 to TRBJ2-6. CDR1 is MNHEY and CDR2 is SMNVEV in the germline V gene (reference sequence). This CDR3 is built from 14 residues. The CDR3 protein is CASSLFGGANVLTF.

This chain connects TRBV2 to TRBJ2-3; TCRdb selects TRBD1, and the lack of DNA leaves this call unchecked. The CDR3 runs to 13 residues. Per the germline V gene, CDR1 is SNHLY and CDR2 is FYNNEI. The CDR3 sequence is CASTGFEGDTQYF.

The J gene is TRBJ2-5, the V gene TRBV5-4; the TCRdb D gene call, TRBD1, has no DNA to confirm it. This CDR3 region has 14 residues. CDR1 is SGHNT and CDR2 is YYREEE in the germline V gene (reference sequence). The chain's CDR3 is CASSTGQFQETQYF.

This rearrangement joins TRBV20-1 to TRBJ2-6. This CDR3 has 16 residues. Germline CDR1 reads DFQATT; CDR2 reads SNEGSKA (reference sequence). The CDR3 loop is CSARLETASGANVLTF.